Below, 13 T cell receptor beta chains from the same sample are listed, as sequenced in a study of shared clonotypes between healthy human individuals. Assay used: immunoSEQ multiplex PCR; TCRdb lists only in-frame clones, some missing. The data hold about 1.4 million clones, with around 97% observed a single time. The sample comprised naive CD4+ T cells sorted from blood. The subset is: CD45RA+ positively selected. Receptor source: a man aged 25 to 40 in good health.

This chain links TRBV9 with TRBJ2-1, with D perhaps TRBD1 (5 bases). Per germline, CDR1 SGDLS and CDR2 YYNGEE. This CDR3 comprises 15 residues. V lost 2 bases and J 0 bases, leaving 9 bases between the germline ends. Written as DNA, the CDR3 is TGTGCCAGCAGCGTCAGGCAGGGCTCCTACAATGAGCAGTTCTTC. As protein: CASSVRQGSYNEQFF.

The chain carries TRBV7-2 and TRBJ2-7, with 9 positions matching TRBD1. Germline CDR1 and CDR2: SGHTA and FQGNSA. V lost 5 bases and J lost 3; bases outside the gene matches: 8. The CDR3 runs to 15 residues. In nucleotides, the CDR3 is TGTGCCAGCAGCCCAGGACAGGGGTCATACTACGAGCAGTACTTC. Its protein product is CASSPGQGSYYEQYF.

The table lists this clone with a count of one. J is TRBJ2-7 and V is TRBV10-3; TRBD1 or TRBD2 may be the D gene (5 bases each). This CDR3 contains 14 residues. The germline CDR1 and CDR2 sequences are ENHRY and SYGVKD. V shed 9 bases and J shed 0 bases, with 15 bases lying between them. The CDR3 is CAMQRDVNSYEQYF. CDR3 bases: TGTGCCATGCAAAGGGACGTGAACTCCTACGAGCAGTACTTC.

The chain combines TRBV2 with TRBJ2-1, with 8 bases that match TRBD1. The germline CDR1 and CDR2 sequences are SNHLY and FYNNEI. With V trimmed by 3 bases and J by 5 bases, 9 bases remained unmatched. This CDR3 comprises 16 residues. CDR3 amino acids: CASSDRGQEGNNEQFF. The CDR3 region has the DNA TGTGCCAGCAGTGATCGGGGACAGGAGGGGAACAATGAGCAGTTCTTC.

For the CDR3, the DNA is TGTGCCAGCAGCCCCTGGGACAGGGTGAACACTGAAGCTTTCTTT. This encodes CASSPWDRVNTEAFF. The rearrangement joins TRBV7-9 to TRBJ1-1; 9 bases map to TRBD1. The CDR3 sequence is 15 residues long. CDR1 is SEHNR, CDR2 FQNEAQ, per germline (reference sequence). V lost 5 bases to trimming and J lost 0 bases; unmatched junction nucleotides: 4.

V and J are TRBV21-1 and TRBJ1-2; TRBD1 is taken as the D call from the table, unchecked against the DNA. TRBV21-1 is given as a pseudogene. This CDR3 has 14 amino acids. The CDR3 protein is CASSIRQTNYGYTF. The CDR3 coding sequence is TGTGCCAGCAGCATCAGACAGACTAACTATGGCTACACCTTC.

The chain uses TRBV4-2 and TRBJ2-7; 12 bases map to TRBD2. Germline V CDR1 and CDR2: LGHNA, YNFKEQ. V lost 4 bases to trimming and J lost 4 bases; unmatched junction nucleotides: 8. The CDR3 has 16 residues. Here the CDR3 reads CASSRDMTSGSYEQYF. In DNA form, the CDR3 reads TGTGCCAGCAGCCGCGATATGACTAGCGGGAGTTACGAGCAGTACTTC.

The rearrangement uses TRBV7-3 and TRBJ2-1; D might be TRBD2 (6 bases). This CDR3 spans 16 amino acids. Trimming pared 2 bases from V and 0 bases from J, leaving 11 bases between. Germline V CDR1 and CDR2: SGHTA, FQGTGA. CDR3 coding DNA: TGTGCCAGCAGCTTACTCCCCGGGAGCTCCTACAATGAGCAGTTCTTC. It translates to CASSLLPGSSYNEQFF.

This sequence joins TRBV10-2 and TRBJ2-7, with TRBD2 matching over 10 bases. V shed 7 bases and J 4 bases; nucleotides not matched to a gene: 10. The CDR3 has 15 amino acids. Per the germline V gene, CDR1 is WSHSY and CDR2 is SAAADI. The CDR3 DNA reads TGCGCCAGCACTAGCGTAGCGGGAGGCCCGTACGAGCAGTACTTC. Amino acid sequence: CASTSVAGGPYEQYF.

This clone has a single count. The chain combines TRBV2 with TRBJ1-5; D is unresolved. V was clipped by 7 bases and J by 3 bases, with 13 bases between them. Looked up from germline, CDR1 is SNHLY and CDR2 is FYNNEI. The CDR3 consists of 14 residues. CDR3 amino acids: CASKQRQLNQPQHF. Here the CDR3 DNA reads TGTGCCAGCAAACAGAGGCAACTCAATCAGCCCCAGCATTTT.

Points on this clone: The sample contains more than one DNA sequence encoding this CDR3. The chain is built from TRBV2 and TRBJ2-1; no clear D. The CDR3 spans 13 residues. V lost 3 bases and J 0 bases, leaving 3 bases between the germline ends. The germline gives CDR1 SNHLY, CDR2 FYNNEI. The CDR3 region has the DNA TGTGCCAGCAGTGATAACTCCTACAATGAGCAGTTCTTC. Protein product: CASSDNSYNEQFF.

This chain links TRBV7-2 with TRBJ2-1; 8 nucleotides align to TRBD1. Trimming at V came to 0 bases and at J to 3 bases, leaving 1 base not matched to a gene. Germline loops: CDR1 SGHTA, CDR2 FQGNSA. CDR3 length: 15 amino acids. The CDR3 reads CASSLAGQDYNEQFF. The CDR3 bases are TGTGCCAGCAGCTTAGCGGGACAGGACTACAATGAGCAGTTCTTC.

Here the CDR3 DNA reads TGTGCCCCTCTCGAAAGGGCCAAAAACATTCAGTACTTC. Its protein product is CAPLERAKNIQYF. The chain recombines TRBV7-2 with TRBJ2-4; D gene uncertain. V dropped 11 bases and J dropped 1 base, with 12 bases sitting between them. The CDR3 extends over 13 amino acids. The germline CDR1 and CDR2 sequences are SGHTA and FQGNSA.